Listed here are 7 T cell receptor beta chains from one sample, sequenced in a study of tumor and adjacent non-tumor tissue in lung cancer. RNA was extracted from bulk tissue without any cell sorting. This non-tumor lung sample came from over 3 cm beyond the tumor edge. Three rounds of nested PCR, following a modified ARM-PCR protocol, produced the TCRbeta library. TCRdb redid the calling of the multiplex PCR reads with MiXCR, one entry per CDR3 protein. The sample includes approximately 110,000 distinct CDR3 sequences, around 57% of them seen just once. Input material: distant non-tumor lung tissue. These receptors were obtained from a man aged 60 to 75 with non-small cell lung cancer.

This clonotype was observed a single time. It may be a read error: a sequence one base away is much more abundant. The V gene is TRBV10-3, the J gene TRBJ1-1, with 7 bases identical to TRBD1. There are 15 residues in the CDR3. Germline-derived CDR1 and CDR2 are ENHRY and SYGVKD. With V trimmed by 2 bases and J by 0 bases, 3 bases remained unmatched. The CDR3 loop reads CAISERTGMNTEAFF. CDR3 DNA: TGTGCCATCAGTGAGCGGACAGGAATGAACACTGAAGCTTTCTTT.

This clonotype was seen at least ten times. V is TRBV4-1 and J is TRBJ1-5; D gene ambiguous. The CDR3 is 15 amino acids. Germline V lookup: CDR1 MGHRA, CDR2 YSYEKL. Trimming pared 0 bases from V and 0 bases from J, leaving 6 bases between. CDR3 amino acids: CASSQDRYSNQPQHF. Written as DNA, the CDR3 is TGCGCCAGCAGCCAAGACAGGTATAGCAATCAGCCCCAGCATTTT.

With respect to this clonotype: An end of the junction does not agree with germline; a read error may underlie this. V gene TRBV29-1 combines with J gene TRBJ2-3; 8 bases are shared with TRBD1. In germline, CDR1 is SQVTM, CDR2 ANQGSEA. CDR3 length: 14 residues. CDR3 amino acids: CSVAGQESIDTQYF. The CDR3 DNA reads TGTAGCGTTGCGGGACAGGAGAGCATAGATACGCAGTATTTT.

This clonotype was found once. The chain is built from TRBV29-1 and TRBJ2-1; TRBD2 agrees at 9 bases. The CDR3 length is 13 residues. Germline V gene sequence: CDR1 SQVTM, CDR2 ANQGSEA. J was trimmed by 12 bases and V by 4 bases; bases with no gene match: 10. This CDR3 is CSVVWTSVYGQFF. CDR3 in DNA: TGCAGCGTTGTGTGGACTAGCGTGTATGGGCAGTTCTTC.

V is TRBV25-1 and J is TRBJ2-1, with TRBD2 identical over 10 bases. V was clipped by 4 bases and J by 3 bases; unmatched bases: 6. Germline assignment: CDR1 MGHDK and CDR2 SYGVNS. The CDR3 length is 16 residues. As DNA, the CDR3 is TGTGCCAGCAGTGCCGATACTAGCGGGGTCTACAATGAGCAGTTCTTC. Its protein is CASSADTSGVYNEQFF.

CDR3 nucleotides: TGCAGCGTGGACATTGAGGGTTCAGGTTATGGCTACACCTTC. Its translation is CSVDIEGSGYGYTF. The chain combines TRBV29-1 with TRBJ1-2, with a possible D match to TRBD1 (5 bases). This CDR3 region has 14 residues. Germline CDR1 SQVTM, CDR2 ANQGSEA. Trimming removed 6 bases at V and 5 bases at J, with 19 bases between.

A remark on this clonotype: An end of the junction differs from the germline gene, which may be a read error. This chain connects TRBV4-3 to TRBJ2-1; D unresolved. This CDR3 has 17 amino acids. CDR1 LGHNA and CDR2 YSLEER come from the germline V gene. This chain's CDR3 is CASSQDPLGSSYNEKFF. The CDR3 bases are TGCGCCAGCAGCCAAGATCCGCTAGGGTCATCCTACAATGAGAAGTTCTTC.